This T cell receptor beta chain is drawn from a study of OX40 agonist ivuxolimab in advanced cancers. Blood specimens came from baseline, cycle 4 day 1, and cycle 7 day 1. The germline gives CDR1 SGHTA, CDR2 FQGNSA. V shed 1 base and J 9 bases; nucleotides not matched to a gene: 10. The CDR3 spans 16 residues. Sequencing used immunoSEQ multiplex PCR; TCRdb keeps in-frame clones, though not all of them. Altogether approximately 59,000 clones are present, approximately 88% being singletons, with the ten largest covering about 3.3%. Notes on this clone: Its antigen is not known.

General observations from the study: Normalized expansion of T-cell clones was also low for some nonresponders.

This TCR was sampled from an adult with an advanced solid tumor such as melanoma, head and neck, liver or kidney cancer. Material: CD4+ or CD8+ T cells sorted from blood, obtained in a trial of the OX40 agonist ivuxolimab. This chain connects TRBV7-2 to TRBJ2-7; 12 bases align to TRBD2. CDR3 sequence: CASSLGATSGSRGQYF. For the CDR3, the DNA is TGTGCCAGCAGCTTAGGGGCGACTAGCGGGAGCCGAGGGCAGTACTTC.